These 26 T cell receptor beta chains originate from one sample sequenced in a study of cytotoxic CD8 clonotypes in ibrutinib-treated CLL. Sequencing used immunoSEQ multiplex PCR; TCRdb keeps in-frame clones, though not all of them. The sample consists of under 300,000 clones, roughly 76% of them appearing once. Sample: PBMCs, taken at disease progression, from a patient treated with ibrutinib. The receptors were gathered from a human donor with chronic lymphocytic leukemia.

V gene TRBV5-1 combines with J gene TRBJ2-7; 11 bases map to TRBD2. Germline assignment: CDR1 SGHRS and CDR2 YFSETQ. V gave up 4 bases and J gave up 3 bases; unmatched junction bases: 9. CDR3 length equals 16 residues. This CDR3 is CASSHNTGTSGYEQYF. The CDR3, as DNA: TGCGCCAGCAGCCATAATACCGGGACTAGCGGCTACGAGCAGTACTTC.

The chain has TRBV6-5 and TRBJ1-1; D is undetermined. The CDR3 totals 15 residues. Trimming stripped 5 bases from V and 1 base from J, with 14 bases between. Germline CDR1 reads MNHEY; CDR2 reads SVGAGI. The CDR3 loop is CASSTQGPSNTEAFF. The CDR3, as DNA: TGTGCCAGCAGTACCCAAGGACCGTCGAACACTGAAGCTTTCTTT.

The chain combines TRBV5-1 with TRBJ2-7; 8 nucleotides agree with TRBD1. V trimming: 0 bases; J trimming: 4 bases; junction bases outside the gene matches: 15. CDR1 is SGHRS and CDR2 is YFSETQ in the germline V gene. This CDR3 is 18 amino acids long. This CDR3 reads CASSLGIAQDRAVYEQYF. The CDR3 coding sequence is TGCGCCAGCAGCTTGGGGATAGCCCAGGACAGGGCAGTATACGAGCAGTACTTC.

The chain carries TRBV27 and TRBJ2-1; D uncertain. The CDR3 runs to 15 residues. Between the trimmed V and J ends, which lost 2 bases and 4 bases, there was a span of 12 bases. Germline assignment: CDR1 MNHEY and CDR2 SMNVEV (reference sequence). DNA of the CDR3: TGTGCCAGCAGTTTACGAGATTCAGCTTACAATGAGCAGTTCTTC. It yields the protein CASSLRDSAYNEQFF.

J is TRBJ2-7 and V is TRBV11-2; 8 bases map to TRBD1. The length of the CDR3 is 15 residues. With 5 bases clipped from V and 3 bases from J, the junction kept 9 bases outside the gene matches. Germline CDR1 and CDR2: SGHAT and FQNNGV. The CDR3 sequence is CASSPRGQGFYEQYF. In nucleotides, the CDR3 is TGTGCCAGCAGCCCGAGAGGACAGGGATTCTACGAGCAGTACTTC.

This chain uses TRBV7-8 with TRBJ2-5; no definite D call. Germline V lookup: CDR1 SGHVS, CDR2 FQNEAQ. Deletions cut 1 base from V and 4 bases from J, with 7 bases between. CDR3 size: 13 residues. CDR3 coding DNA: TGTGCCAGCAGCTTAGATTGGCTAGAGACCCAGTACTTC. Its translation is CASSLDWLETQYF.

This clone was counted only a few times. The V call is TRBV7-2, the J call TRBJ1-6, with 7 bases identical to TRBD1. The CDR3 sequence is 19 residues long. With 3 bases clipped from V and 1 base from J, the junction kept 12 bases outside the gene matches. Per germline, CDR1 SGHTA and CDR2 FQGNSA. The CDR3 DNA is TGTGCCAGCAGCTTTGCTCTCAACCAGGGGGGGTCCTATAATTCACCCCTCCACTTT. Its translation: CASSFALNQGGSYNSPLHF.

This sequence joins TRBV18 and TRBJ2-5, with a possible D match to TRBD2 (5 bases). Deletions cut 3 bases from V and 6 bases from J, with 17 bases between. CDR3 length: 15 residues. Per germline, CDR1 KGHSH and CDR2 LQKENI. The CDR3, as DNA: TGTGCCAGCTCACCTGTGGGAGACTACGGACAGACCCAGTACTTC. It translates to CASSPVGDYGQTQYF.

V and J are TRBV28 and TRBJ2-6; D may be TRBD1 (6 bases). The germline V and J ends were trimmed by 4 bases and 5 bases, with 15 bases remaining between them. The CDR3 is 16 residues long. The germline V gene has CDR1 MDHEN and CDR2 SYDVKM. CDR3 coding DNA: TGTGCCAGCAGTTCCCGACAGGAAGCAAGGGCCAACGTCCTGACTTTC. As protein: CASSSRQEARANVLTF.

The chain employs TRBV27 and TRBJ1-4; TRBD1 is a possible D gene (6 bases). Germline lookup yields CDR1 MNHEY and CDR2 SMNVEV (reference sequence). V gave up 5 bases and J gave up 6 bases, with 16 bases separating them. This CDR3 contains 15 residues. CDR3 coding DNA: TGTGCCAGCAGTCCCTCTTGGGGGGCGGATGAAAAACTGTTTTTT. Translating it yields CASSPSWGADEKLFF.

This chain connects TRBV18 to TRBJ1-1; tentatively, D is TRBD1 (5 bases). The length of the CDR3 is 14 residues. Trimming removed 3 bases at V and 6 bases at J, with 14 bases between. Germline V gives CDR1 KGHSH, CDR2 LQKENI. The CDR3 sequence is CASSPPEGTSEAFF. The DNA for the CDR3 is TGTGCCAGCTCACCGCCGGAGGGGACGTCTGAAGCTTTCTTT.

The V gene is TRBV15, the J gene TRBJ2-7, with D perhaps TRBD1 (6 bases). V was clipped by 0 bases and J by 0 bases, with 12 bases between them. The CDR3 totals 16 residues. Germline V lookup: CDR1 LNHNV, CDR2 YYDKDF (reference sequence). The CDR3 region has the DNA TGTGCCACCAGCAGAGATTCGAGGGGGAGCTCCTACGAGCAGTACTTC. Translating gives CATSRDSRGSSYEQYF.

The V gene is TRBV7-6, the J gene TRBJ2-3; TRBD1 might be the D (6 bases). V was shortened by 4 bases and J by 0 bases, with 17 bases between the two germline ends. The CDR3 has 17 residues. CDR1 is SGHVS and CDR2 is FNYEAQ in the germline V gene. In DNA, the CDR3 is TGTGCCAGCAGCTGGATTAACAGGGCTACTAGCACAGATACGCAGTATTTT. This encodes CASSWINRATSTDTQYF.

This sequence joins TRBV29-1 and TRBJ2-7; D assignment may be TRBD1 or TRBD2 (5 bases each). The V end was cut by 6 bases, the J end by 6 bases, with 18 bases between. The germline CDR1 and CDR2 sequences are SQVTM and ANQGSEA. The CDR3 totals 13 residues. CDR3 sequence: CSVAHGAQGEQYF. The DNA of the CDR3 is TGCAGCGTGGCCCACGGGGCACAAGGCGAGCAGTACTTC.

This rearrangement joins TRBV4-3 to TRBJ2-2; no firm D call. V was pared by 1 base and J by 2 bases, with 8 bases between. Germline V CDR1 and CDR2: LGHNA, YSLEER. This CDR3 is built from 15 residues. CDR3: CASSQVNQNTGELFF. CDR3 nucleotides: TGCGCCAGCAGCCAAGTAAACCAAAACACCGGGGAGCTGTTTTTT.

The chain carries TRBV7-8 and TRBJ1-5; unclear D gene. V shed 4 bases and J shed 6 bases, with 10 bases lying between them. The CDR3 is 13 amino acids. Germline V gene lookup returns CDR1 SGHVS and CDR2 FQNEAQ. The CDR3 DNA reads as TGTGCCAGCAGCTCAGTCTGGTCTCAGCCCCAGCATTTT. Its protein is CASSSVWSQPQHF.

This clone was seen only once. CDR3 loop: CASSLEARHNEQFF. The CDR3, as DNA: TGTGCCAGTAGTCTCGAAGCCAGACACAATGAGCAGTTCTTC. The V gene is TRBV19, the J gene TRBJ2-1; no clear D. V lost 5 bases and J lost 5, with 13 bases in between. CDR3 length equals 14 residues. The germline gives CDR1 LNHDA, CDR2 SQIVND (reference sequence).

J is TRBJ2-7 and V is TRBV4-3; 10 bases line up with TRBD2. V lost 0 bases to trimming and J lost 3 bases; unmatched junction nucleotides: 8. Per germline, CDR1 LGHNA and CDR2 YSLEER. CDR3 length equals 17 residues. The CDR3 DNA sequence: TGCGCCAGCAGCCAAGACCGGGCACTAGCGGGAATCTACGAGCAGTACTTC. Translated, it gives CASSQDRALAGIYEQYF.

This clone has more than one count but fewer than ten. V and J are TRBV7-6 and TRBJ2-7; TRBD2 is a possible D gene (7 bases). The CDR3 consists of 14 residues. The germline V and J ends were trimmed by 1 base and 5 bases, with 12 bases remaining between them. The germline V gene has CDR1 SGHVS and CDR2 FNYEAQ. The CDR3 DNA reads as TGTGCCAGCAGCTTAGGAGGGGGGGTGGACGAGCAGTACTTC. Protein: CASSLGGGVDEQYF.

Regarding this clone: Other DNA sequences in this specimen translate into the identical CDR3. The J gene is TRBJ2-7, the V gene TRBV5-1; weak D call: TRBD1 (6 bases). Germline values: CDR1 SGHRS, CDR2 YFSETQ. The CDR3 covers 14 residues. V was cut by 1 base and J by 0 bases, with 8 bases left in between. CDR3 sequence reads: CASSLTGSSYEQYF. Written as DNA, the CDR3 is TGCGCCAGCAGCTTGACAGGGTCCTCCTACGAGCAGTACTTC.

V gene TRBV19 combines with J gene TRBJ2-7; TRBD1 or TRBD2 may be the D gene (5 bases each). Germline V gene lookup returns CDR1 LNHDA and CDR2 SQIVND (reference sequence). V shed 5 bases and J shed 7 bases, with 21 bases lying between them. This CDR3 has 15 residues. The CDR3 nucleotides are TGTGCCAGTAGTCCCGAGTGGGGGACCGTCTTTGAGCAGTACTTC. Its translation: CASSPEWGTVFEQYF.

This rearrangement joins TRBV7-2 to TRBJ2-1; tentatively, D is TRBD2 (6 bases). The CDR3 sequence is 13 residues long. Trimming took 5 bases from V and 4 from J, leaving 9 bases between them. CDR1 and CDR2 (germline): SGHTA, FQGNSA. Here the CDR3 reads CASSHGTYNEQFF. CDR3 DNA sequence: TGTGCCAGCAGCCATGGGACTTACAATGAGCAGTTCTTC. Based on the CDR3 plus reference TRBV7-2 and TRBJ2-1, the full variable domain is GAGVSQSPSNKVTEKGKDVELRCDPISGHTALYWYRQSLGQGLEFLIYFQGNSAPDKSGLPSDRFSAERTGGSVSTLTIQRTQQEDSAVYLCASSHGTYNEQFFGPGTRLTVL.

The chain is built from TRBV2 and TRBJ2-1, with TRBD2 matching 8 bases. CDR3 length equals 14 residues. J lost 0 bases, V lost 8 bases, and 3 bases had no gene match. CDR1 and CDR2 (germline): SNHLY, FYNNEI. CDR3: CASEAGDSYNEQFF. CDR3 DNA sequence: TGTGCCAGCGAAGCGGGAGACTCCTACAATGAGCAGTTCTTC.

This clone occurred a few times. CDR3 sequence reads: CATQDRLRGYGYTF. For the CDR3, the DNA is TGTGCCACACAAGACAGACTTAGAGGATATGGCTACACCTTC. The V call is TRBV7-9, the J call TRBJ1-2, with D possibly matching TRBD1 (5 bases). Trimming left V 10 bases short and J 5 bases short, with 20 bases between. The CDR3 contains 14 residues. Germline V gene lookup returns CDR1 SEHNR and CDR2 FQNEAQ (reference sequence).

V usage is TRBV5-1 and J usage is TRBJ2-3, with a possible D match to TRBD2 (5 bases). The CDR3 contains 13 residues. Trimming took off 2 bases at V and 5 bases at J, with 9 bases between the two ends. Germline CDR1 and CDR2: SGHRS and YFSETQ. The CDR3 DNA reads TGCGCCAGCAGCTTCCGGACTCAAGATACGCAGTATTTT. It translates to CASSFRTQDTQYF.

The rearrangement links TRBV4-3 to TRBJ1-2; D unresolved. The CDR3 is 15 residues long. Germline V gene lookup returns CDR1 LGHNA and CDR2 YSLEER. The V end lost 0 bases, the J end lost 2 bases, and 10 bases lay between the germline ends. The DNA for the CDR3 is TGCGCCAGCAGCCAAGAGGACGGGATGAACTATGGCTACACCTTC. As protein: CASSQEDGMNYGYTF.